The clone carrying this T cell receptor beta chain was detected ten times or more. The antigen is unknown. Amplified TCR beta CDR3 regions derived from RNA transcripts. Initially, a first-round RT-PCR of the TCR CDR3 employed the HTBI primer set. One entry per CDR3 protein results from TCRdb running MiXCR on the multiplex PCR reads. This table has about 500,000 distinct CDR3 sequences, 40% to 50% appearing once. V lost 6 bases and J 1 base, leaving 12 bases between the germline ends. The CDR3 loop spans 13 amino acids. Germline V lookup: CDR1 SQVTM, CDR2 ANQGSEA. Diagnosis rested on symptoms, serum thyroxine and TRAb, thyroid ultrasound, and orbital computed tomography. The data stem from a study of T cells in Graves' hyperthyroidism and ophthalmopathy. Points from the study as a whole: Blood shared most expanded thyroid clonotypes above 0.001.

The chain employs TRBV29-1 and TRBJ1-1; D not resolved. This TCR was recovered from an adult woman with Graves' disease, either hyperthyroidism or ophthalmopathy (not recorded which). Sequencing used peripheral blood or thyroid tissue (not recorded which). CDR3 DNA sequence: TGCAGCGTCGCCTGGACGCCGAACACTGAAGCTTTCTTT. It encodes CSVAWTPNTEAFF. Full variable domain (outside the CDR3, taken from reference TRBV29-1 and TRBJ1-1): SAVISQKPSRDICQRGTSLTIQCQVDSQVTMMFWYRQQPGQSLTLIATANQGSEATYESGFVIDKFPISRPNLTFSTLTVSNMSPEDSSIYLCSVAWTPNTEAFFGQGTRLTVV.